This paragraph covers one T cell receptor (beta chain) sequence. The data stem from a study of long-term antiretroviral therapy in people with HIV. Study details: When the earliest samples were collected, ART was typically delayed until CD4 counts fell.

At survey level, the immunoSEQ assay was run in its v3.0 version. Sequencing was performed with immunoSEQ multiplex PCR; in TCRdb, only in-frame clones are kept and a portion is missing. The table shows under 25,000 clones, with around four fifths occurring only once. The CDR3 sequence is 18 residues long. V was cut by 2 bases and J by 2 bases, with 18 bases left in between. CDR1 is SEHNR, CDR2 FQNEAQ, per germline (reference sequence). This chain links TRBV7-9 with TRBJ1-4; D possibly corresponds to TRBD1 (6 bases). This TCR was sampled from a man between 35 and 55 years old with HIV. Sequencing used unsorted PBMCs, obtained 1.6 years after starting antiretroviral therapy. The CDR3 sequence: CASSLPPGEVGTNEKLFF. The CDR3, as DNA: TGTGCCAGCAGCTTACCCCCAGGGGAGGTCGGGACTAATGAAAAACTGTTTTTT.